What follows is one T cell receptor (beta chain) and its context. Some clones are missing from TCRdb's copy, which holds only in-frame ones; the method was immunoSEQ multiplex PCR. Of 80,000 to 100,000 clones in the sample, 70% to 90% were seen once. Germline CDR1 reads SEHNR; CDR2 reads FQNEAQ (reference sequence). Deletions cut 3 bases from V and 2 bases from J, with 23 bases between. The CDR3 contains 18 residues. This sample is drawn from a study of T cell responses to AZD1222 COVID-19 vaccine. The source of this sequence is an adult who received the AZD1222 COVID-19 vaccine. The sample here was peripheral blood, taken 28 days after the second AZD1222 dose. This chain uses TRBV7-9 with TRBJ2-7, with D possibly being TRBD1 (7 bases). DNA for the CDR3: TGTGCCAGCAGCTTCCCCGGGGGCCGACAGGGTGGGACCTACGAGCAGTACTTC. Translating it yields CASSFPGGRQGGTYEQYF.